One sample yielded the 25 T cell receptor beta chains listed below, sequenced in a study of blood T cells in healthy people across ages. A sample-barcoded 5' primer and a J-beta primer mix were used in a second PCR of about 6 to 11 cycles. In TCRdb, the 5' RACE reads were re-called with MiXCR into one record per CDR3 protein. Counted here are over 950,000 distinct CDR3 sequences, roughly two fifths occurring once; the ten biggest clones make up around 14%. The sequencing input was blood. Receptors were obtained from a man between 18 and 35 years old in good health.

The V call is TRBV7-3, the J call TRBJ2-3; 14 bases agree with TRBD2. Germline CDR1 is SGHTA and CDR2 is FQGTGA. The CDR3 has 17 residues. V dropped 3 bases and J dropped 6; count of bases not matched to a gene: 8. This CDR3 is CASSLDGTSGGIDTQYF. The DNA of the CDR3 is TGTGCCAGCAGCTTGGATGGGACTAGCGGGGGTATCGATACGCAGTATTTT.

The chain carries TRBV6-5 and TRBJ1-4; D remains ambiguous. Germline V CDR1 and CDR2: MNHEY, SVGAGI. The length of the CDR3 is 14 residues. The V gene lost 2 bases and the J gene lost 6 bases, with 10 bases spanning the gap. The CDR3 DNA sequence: TGTGCCAGCAGTTACGGAGGGTCCGATGAAAAACTGTTTTTT. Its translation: CASSYGGSDEKLFF.

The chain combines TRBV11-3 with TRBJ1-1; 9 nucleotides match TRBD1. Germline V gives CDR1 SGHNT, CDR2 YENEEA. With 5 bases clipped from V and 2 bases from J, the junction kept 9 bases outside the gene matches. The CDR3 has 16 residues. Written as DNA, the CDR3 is TGTGCCAGCAGCCCAACCTCGGGACAGGGTAACACTGAAGCTTTCTTT. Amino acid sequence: CASSPTSGQGNTEAFF. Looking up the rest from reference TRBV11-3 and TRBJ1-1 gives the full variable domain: EAGVVQSPRYKIIEKKQPVAFWCNPISGHNTLYWYLQNLGQGPELLIRYENEEAVDDSQLPKDRFSAERLKGVDSTLKIQPAELGDSAVYLCASSPTSGQGNTEAFFGQGTRLTVV.

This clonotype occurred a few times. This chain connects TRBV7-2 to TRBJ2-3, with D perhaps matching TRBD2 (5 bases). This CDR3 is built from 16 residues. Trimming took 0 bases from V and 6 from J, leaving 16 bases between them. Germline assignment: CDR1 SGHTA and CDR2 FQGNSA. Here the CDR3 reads CASSLARSGGVDTQYF. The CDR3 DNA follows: TGTGCCAGCAGCTTAGCGCGAAGCGGAGGCGTGGATACGCAGTATTTT.

The CDR3 DNA reads as TGTGCCAGCAGCCTGGGAAGGGACATTACCTACGAGCAGTACTTC. Protein sequence: CASSLGRDITYEQYF. This sequence joins TRBV6-2 or TRBV6-3 and TRBJ2-7, with D perhaps matching TRBD1 (6 bases). The CDR3 length is 15 residues. From germline, CDR1 is MNHEY and CDR2 SVGEGT. Deletions cut 6 bases from V and 2 bases from J, with 17 bases between.

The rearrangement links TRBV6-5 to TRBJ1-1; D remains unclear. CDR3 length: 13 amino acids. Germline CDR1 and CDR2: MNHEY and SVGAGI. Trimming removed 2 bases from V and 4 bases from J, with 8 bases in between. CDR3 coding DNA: TGTGCCAGCAGTTACAGGGCCCTCACTGAAGCTTTCTTT. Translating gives CASSYRALTEAFF.

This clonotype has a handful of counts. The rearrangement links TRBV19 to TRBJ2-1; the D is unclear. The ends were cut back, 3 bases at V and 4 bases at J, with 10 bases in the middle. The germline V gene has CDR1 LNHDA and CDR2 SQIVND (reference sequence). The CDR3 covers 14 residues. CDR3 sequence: CASSIGQLYNEQFF. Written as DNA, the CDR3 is TGTGCCAGTAGTATTGGCCAGTTGTACAATGAGCAGTTCTTC. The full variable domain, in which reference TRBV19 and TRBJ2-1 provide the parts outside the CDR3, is DGGITQSPKYLFRKEGQNVTLSCEQNLNHDAMYWYRQDPGQGLRLIYYSQIVNDFQKGDIAEGYSVSREKKESFPLTVTSAQKNPTAFYLCASSIGQLYNEQFFGPGTRLTVL.

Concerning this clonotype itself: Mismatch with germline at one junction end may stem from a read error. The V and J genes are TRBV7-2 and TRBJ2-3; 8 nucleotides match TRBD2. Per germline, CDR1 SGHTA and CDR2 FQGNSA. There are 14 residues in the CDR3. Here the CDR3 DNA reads TGTGCCAGCAGCTTGCGGGGGGCTACAGATACGCTGTATTTT. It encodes CASSLRGATDTLYF. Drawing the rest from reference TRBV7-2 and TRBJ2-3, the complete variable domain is GAGVSQSPSNKVTEKGKDVELRCDPISGHTALYWYRQSLGQGLEFLIYFQGNSAPDKSGLPSDRFSAERTGGSVSTLTIQRTQQEDSAVYLCASSLRGATDTLYFGPGTRLTVL.

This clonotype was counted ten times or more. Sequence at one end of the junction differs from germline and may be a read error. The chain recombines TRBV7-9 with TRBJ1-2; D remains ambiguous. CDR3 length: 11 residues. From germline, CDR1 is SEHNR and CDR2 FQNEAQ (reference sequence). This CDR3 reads CASSLGPGYTF. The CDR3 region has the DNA TGCGCCAGCAGCTTGGGTCCTGGCTACACCTTC.

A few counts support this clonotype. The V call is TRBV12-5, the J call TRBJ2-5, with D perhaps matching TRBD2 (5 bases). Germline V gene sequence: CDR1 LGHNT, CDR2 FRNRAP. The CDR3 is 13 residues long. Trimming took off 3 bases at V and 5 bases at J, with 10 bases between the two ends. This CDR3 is CASGFSVMETQYF. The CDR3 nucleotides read TGTGCTAGTGGTTTTAGCGTGATGGAGACCCAGTACTTC.

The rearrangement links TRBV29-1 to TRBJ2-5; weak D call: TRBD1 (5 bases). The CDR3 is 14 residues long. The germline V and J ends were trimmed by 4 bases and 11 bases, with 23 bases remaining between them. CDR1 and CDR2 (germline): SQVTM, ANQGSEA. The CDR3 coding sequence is TGCAGCGTTGTGTCGTCAGGGTCACACAATGAGCAGTACTTC. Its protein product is CSVVSSGSHNEQYF.

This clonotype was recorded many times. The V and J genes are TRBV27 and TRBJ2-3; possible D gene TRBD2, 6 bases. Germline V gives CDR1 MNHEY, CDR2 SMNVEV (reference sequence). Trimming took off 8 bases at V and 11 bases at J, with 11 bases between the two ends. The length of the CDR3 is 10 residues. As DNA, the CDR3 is TGTGCCAGCGGCTGGGGGGAGCAGTATTTT. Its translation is CASGWGEQYF.

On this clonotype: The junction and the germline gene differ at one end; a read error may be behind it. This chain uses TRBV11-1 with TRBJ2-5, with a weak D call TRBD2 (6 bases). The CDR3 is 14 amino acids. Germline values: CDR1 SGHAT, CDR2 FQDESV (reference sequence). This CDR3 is CAGSFRGTQETQYF. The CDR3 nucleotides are TGTGCCGGCAGCTTCCGGGGGACCCAAGAGACCCAGTACTTC. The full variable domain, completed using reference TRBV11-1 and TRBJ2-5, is EAEVAQSPRYKITEKSQAVAFWCDPISGHATLYWYRQILGQGPELLVQFQDESVVDDSQLPKDRFSAERLKGVDSTLKIQPAELGDSAMYLCAGSFRGTQETQYFGPGTRLLVL.

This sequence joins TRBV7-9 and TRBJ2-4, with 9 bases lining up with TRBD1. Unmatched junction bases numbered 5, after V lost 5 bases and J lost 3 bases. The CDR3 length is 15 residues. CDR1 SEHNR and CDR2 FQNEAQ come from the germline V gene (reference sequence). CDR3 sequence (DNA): TGTGCCAGCAGCCCCAGACAGGGGGACAAAAACATTCAGTACTTC. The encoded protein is CASSPRQGDKNIQYF.

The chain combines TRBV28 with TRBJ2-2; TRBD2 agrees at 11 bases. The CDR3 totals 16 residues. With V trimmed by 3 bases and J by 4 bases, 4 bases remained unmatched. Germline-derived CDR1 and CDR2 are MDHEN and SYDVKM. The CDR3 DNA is TGTGCCAGCAGTTTGCTAGCGGGGGGTTCCACCGGGGAGCTGTTTTTT. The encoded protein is CASSLLAGGSTGELFF.

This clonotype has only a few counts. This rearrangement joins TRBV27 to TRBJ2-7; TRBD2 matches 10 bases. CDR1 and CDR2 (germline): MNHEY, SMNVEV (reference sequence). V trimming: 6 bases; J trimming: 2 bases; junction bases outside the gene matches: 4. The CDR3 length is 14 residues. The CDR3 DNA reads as TGTGCCAGCAGACTAGCGGGGCCCCCCTACGAGCAGTACTTC. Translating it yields CASRLAGPPYEQYF.

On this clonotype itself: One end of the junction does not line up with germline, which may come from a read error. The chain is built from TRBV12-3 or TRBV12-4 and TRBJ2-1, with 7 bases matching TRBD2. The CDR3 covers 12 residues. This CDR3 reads CASRSGVREQFF. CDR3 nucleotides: TGTGCCAGCAGGAGCGGGGTACGGGAGCAATTCTTC.

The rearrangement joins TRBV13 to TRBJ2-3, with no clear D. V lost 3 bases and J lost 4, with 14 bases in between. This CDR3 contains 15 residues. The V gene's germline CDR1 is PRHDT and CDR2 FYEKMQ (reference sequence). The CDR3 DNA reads TGTGCCAGCAGCTTCGGCCCCGGGTCCGCAGATACGCAGTATTTT. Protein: CASSFGPGSADTQYF.

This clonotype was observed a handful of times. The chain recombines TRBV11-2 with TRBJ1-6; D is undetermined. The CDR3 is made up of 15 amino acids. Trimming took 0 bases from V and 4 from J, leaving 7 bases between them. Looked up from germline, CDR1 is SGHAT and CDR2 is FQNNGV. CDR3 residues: CASSLDLGYNSPLHF. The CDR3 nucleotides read TGTGCCAGCAGCTTAGATCTGGGGTATAATTCACCCCTCCACTTT.

CDR3 amino acids: CSARHLDGGYTF. For the CDR3, the DNA is TGCAGTGCTAGACATTTGGATGGTGGCTACACCTTC. The chain carries TRBV20-1 and TRBJ1-2; D remains ambiguous. Germline V gene data show CDR1 as DFQATT and CDR2 as SNEGSKA (reference sequence). The CDR3 spans 12 residues. V was cut by 2 bases and J by 7 bases, with 11 bases left in between.

DNA for the CDR3: TGCGCCAGCAGCTCCGCTTTAGCGGGGGCCCGCTACAATGAGCAGTTCTTC. Translation: CASSSALAGARYNEQFF. This chain joins TRBV5-1 and TRBJ2-1, with 9 bases lining up with TRBD2. The CDR3 is made up of 17 amino acids. The V and J ends lost 3 bases and 3 bases, in that order; junction bases with no gene match: 10. CDR1 is SGHRS, CDR2 YFSETQ, per germline.

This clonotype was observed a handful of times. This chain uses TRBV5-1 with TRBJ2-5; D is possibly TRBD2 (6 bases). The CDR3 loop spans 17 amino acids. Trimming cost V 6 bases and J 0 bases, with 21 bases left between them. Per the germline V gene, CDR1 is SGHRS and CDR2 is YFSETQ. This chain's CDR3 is CASTAGLLNTNQETQYF. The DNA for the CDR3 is TGCGCCAGCACCGCGGGACTCCTCAATACAAACCAAGAGACCCAGTACTTC.

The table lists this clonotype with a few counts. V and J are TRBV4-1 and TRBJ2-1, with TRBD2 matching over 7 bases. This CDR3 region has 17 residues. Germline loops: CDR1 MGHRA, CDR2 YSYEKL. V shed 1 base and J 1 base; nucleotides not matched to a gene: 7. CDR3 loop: CASSQGGERGSYNEQFF. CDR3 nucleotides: TGCGCCAGCAGCCAAGGGGGGGAGCGGGGTTCCTACAATGAGCAGTTCTTC.

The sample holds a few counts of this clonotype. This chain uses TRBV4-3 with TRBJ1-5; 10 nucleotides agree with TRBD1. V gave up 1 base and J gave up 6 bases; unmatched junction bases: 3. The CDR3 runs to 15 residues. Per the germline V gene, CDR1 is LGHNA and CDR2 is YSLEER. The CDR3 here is CASSQGTGGGQPQHF. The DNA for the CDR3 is TGCGCCAGCAGCCAAGGGACAGGGGGAGGTCAGCCCCAGCATTTT.

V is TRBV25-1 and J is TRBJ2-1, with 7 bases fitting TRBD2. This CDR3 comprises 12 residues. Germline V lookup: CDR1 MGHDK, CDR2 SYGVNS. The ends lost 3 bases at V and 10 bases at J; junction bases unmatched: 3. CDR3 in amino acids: CASSDGEGEQFF. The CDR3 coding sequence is TGTGCCAGCAGTGACGGGGAGGGAGAGCAGTTCTTC.